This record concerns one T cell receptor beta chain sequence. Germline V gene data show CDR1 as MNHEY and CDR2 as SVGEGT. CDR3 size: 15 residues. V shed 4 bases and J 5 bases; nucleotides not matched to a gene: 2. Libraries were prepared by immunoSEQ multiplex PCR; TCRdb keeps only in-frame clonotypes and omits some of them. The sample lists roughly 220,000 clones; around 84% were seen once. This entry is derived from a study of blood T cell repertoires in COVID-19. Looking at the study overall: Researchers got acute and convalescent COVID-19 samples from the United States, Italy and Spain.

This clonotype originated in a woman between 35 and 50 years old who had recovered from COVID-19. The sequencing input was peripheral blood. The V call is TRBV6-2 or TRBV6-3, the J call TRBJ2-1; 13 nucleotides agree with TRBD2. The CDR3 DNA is TGTGCCAGCAGTTCCGGACTAGCGGGGGACAATGAGCAGTTCTTC. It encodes CASSSGLAGDNEQFF.